Below, 14 T cell receptor beta chains from the same sample are listed, as sequenced in a study of cytomegalovirus exposure and HLA in healthy donors. A multiplex PCR was run with 60 Vbeta primers and 13 Jbeta primers. The table came from immunoSEQ multiplex PCR; TCRdb's copy has only in-frame clones and leaves some out. The data hold about 50,000 clones, with 70% to 80% observed a single time. Sequencing input: PBMCs. These receptors were obtained from a woman between 35 and 50 years old in good health and CMV-seropositive.

This clone came up once. The V and J genes are TRBV7-3 and TRBJ1-2; 8 bases fit TRBD1. The CDR3 length is 15 residues. CDR1 is SGHTA and CDR2 is FQGTGA in the germline V gene. With V trimmed by 5 bases and J by 6 bases, 11 bases remained unmatched. CDR3 sequence reads: CASSQPADRGDGYTF. The CDR3 nucleotides are TGTGCCAGCAGCCAACCGGCCGACAGGGGAGATGGCTACACCTTC.

The V call is TRBV4-2, the J call TRBJ2-5; 7 positions match TRBD1. CDR1 is LGHNA, CDR2 YNFKEQ, per germline. The CDR3 has 16 amino acids. Losses at the gene ends were 1 base for V and 4 bases for J; bases not matched to a gene: 9. DNA of the CDR3: TGTGCCAGCAGCCAAGCGGCAAAGGGGGCAGGAGAGACCCAGTACTTC. Its protein product is CASSQAAKGAGETQYF.

The chain uses TRBV7-3 and TRBJ2-3, with D maybe TRBD2 (6 bases). This CDR3 is 13 amino acids long. Looked up from germline, CDR1 is SGHTA and CDR2 is FQGTGA. Trimming removed 5 bases from V and 5 bases from J, with 11 bases in between. The CDR3 sequence: CASSPLGGDTQYF. The CDR3 region has the DNA TGTGCCAGCAGCCCGTTGGGGGGAGATACGCAGTATTTT.

This clone came up a few times. The V and J genes are TRBV7-9 and TRBJ2-5, with D unclear. The V end lost 1 base, the J end lost 1 base, and 10 bases lay between the germline ends. There are 15 residues in the CDR3. Germline V gene sequence: CDR1 SEHNR, CDR2 FQNEAQ (reference sequence). The CDR3 nucleotides are TGTGCCAGCAGCTTAGGAGGAATTGCCCAAGAGACCCAGTACTTC. It codes for CASSLGGIAQETQYF.

The chain combines TRBV2 with TRBJ1-1; weak D call: TRBD1 (5 bases). From germline, CDR1 is SNHLY and CDR2 FYNNEI. The CDR3 is 14 residues long. Trimming took off 5 bases at V and 5 bases at J, with 15 bases between the two ends. CDR3: CASSQGRVWTEAFF. The CDR3, as DNA: TGTGCCAGCAGTCAGGGCAGGGTGTGGACTGAAGCTTTCTTT.

The DNA of the CDR3 is TGCGCCAGCCGCCTAACAGGACAGGGGGCTTATCAGCCCCAGCATTTT. This sequence encodes CASRLTGQGAYQPQHF. The gene calls are TRBV5-1 and TRBJ1-5, with TRBD1 identical over 11 bases. CDR3 length: 16 amino acids. V dropped 7 bases and J dropped 5; count of bases not matched to a gene: 11. CDR1 is SGHRS, CDR2 YFSETQ, per germline.

The chain employs TRBV27 and TRBJ2-7, with D perhaps TRBD1 (6 bases). Per germline, CDR1 MNHEY and CDR2 SMNVEV (reference sequence). V was trimmed by 8 bases and J by 4 bases, leaving 9 bases between them. This CDR3 is 11 amino acids long. CDR3 sequence reads: CASGRGYEQYF. CDR3 in DNA: TGTGCCAGCGGTAGGGGGTACGAGCAGTACTTC.

This clone was observed a few times. The chain couples TRBV29-1 to TRBJ1-5; unclear D gene. The CDR3 extends over 12 amino acids. The V and J ends lost 5 bases and 0 bases respectively, with 5 bases between them. Looked up from germline, CDR1 is SQVTM and CDR2 is ANQGSEA. In DNA form, the CDR3 reads TGCAGCGTTTCGGGTAGCAATCAGCCCCAGCATTTT. Protein sequence: CSVSGSNQPQHF.

This clone was detected only a few times. The chain joins TRBV5-8 to TRBJ2-7; D not certain. V lost 4 bases to trimming and J lost 3 bases, with 2 bases between them. Germline V gene data show CDR1 as SGHTS and CDR2 as YDEGEE. The CDR3 is 10 residues long. The CDR3 DNA reads as TGTGCCAGCAGCCGCTACGAGCAGTACTTC. Translating gives CASSRYEQYF.

This clone was seen a handful of times. The V and J genes are TRBV5-8 and TRBJ1-6; 11 nucleotides agree with TRBD1. Germline trimming cut 7 bases from V and 4 bases from J; bases unmatched to any gene: 7. Germline values: CDR1 SGHTS, CDR2 YDEGEE. CDR3 length equals 16 residues. The CDR3 here is CASLPRDRGYNSPLHF. CDR3 DNA sequence: TGTGCCAGCCTTCCGAGGGACAGGGGGTATAATTCACCCCTCCACTTT. Variable domain in full (rest from reference TRBV5-8 and TRBJ1-6): EAGVTQSPTHLIKTRGQQATLRCSPISGHTSVYWYQQALGLGLQFLLWYDEGEERNRGNFPPRFSGRQFPNYSSELNVNALELEDSALYLCASLPRDRGYNSPLHFGNGTRLTVT.

This clone was detected a few times. The rearrangement joins TRBV29-1 to TRBJ2-7; D might be TRBD1 (5 bases). The V end was cut by 4 bases, the J end by 7 bases, with 26 bases between. The germline V gene encodes CDR1 SQVTM and CDR2 ANQGSEA. The CDR3 has 16 residues. CDR3 in amino acids: CSVGAQDSRLSGEQYF. The CDR3 region has the DNA TGCAGCGTTGGAGCCCAAGACAGCCGGCTTTCTGGGGAGCAGTACTTC.

The table lists this clone with a count of one. This chain connects TRBV28 to TRBJ2-3; TRBD1 matches at 7 bases. The CDR3 sequence is 14 residues long. CDR1 and CDR2 (germline): MDHEN, SYDVKM. V shed 5 bases and J 1 base; nucleotides not matched to a gene: 3. In DNA, the CDR3 is TGTGCCAGCAGTGTCGGGACAGGCACAGATACGCAGTATTTT. It specifies CASSVGTGTDTQYF.

The V gene is TRBV5-1, the J gene TRBJ2-1, with 8 positions matching TRBD1. Unmatched junction bases numbered 10, after V lost 3 bases and J lost 8 bases. This CDR3 region has 15 residues. From germline, CDR1 is SGHRS and CDR2 YFSETQ. CDR3 DNA: TGCGCCAGCAGCTCCCGACAGGGGCGCAGCGATGAGCAGTTCTTC. It specifies CASSSRQGRSDEQFF.

This clone was observed a few times. This chain joins TRBV27 and TRBJ2-7; no clear D gene. CDR1 and CDR2 (germline): MNHEY, SMNVEV (reference sequence). The CDR3 extends over 11 amino acids. Trimming removed 4 bases at V and 2 bases at J, with 3 bases between. The CDR3 is CASSSTYEQYF. The CDR3 nucleotides read TGTGCCAGCAGTTCCACCTACGAGCAGTACTTC.